Sequencing of this TCR beta chain was carried out in a study of CD8 T cells in ankylosing spondylitis. Many counts were recorded for this clonotype. Trimming left V 4 bases short and J 2 bases short, with 12 bases between. This CDR3 region has 14 residues. Germline CDR1 is DFQATT and CDR2 is SNEGSKA (reference sequence). One entry per CDR3 protein, called by TCRdb with MiXCR from the 5' RACE reads. The data hold 240,000 or so distinct CDR3 sequences, with roughly 10% observed a single time. The sample taken for sequencing was blood, either unsorted or a sorted T cell fraction (not recorded which). This chain links TRBV20-1 with TRBJ2-1; TRBD2 is a possible D gene (5 bases). The origin of this receptor is a male donor with ankylosing spondylitis or in good health (not recorded which). Here the CDR3 reads CSANRGNAYNEQFF. CDR3 in DNA: TGCAGTGCTAACCGGGGAAATGCCTACAATGAGCAGTTCTTC.